Described below is a single T cell receptor (beta chain) sequence and its context. Sequence at one end of the junction differs from germline and may be a read error. The record originates from a study of cytomegalovirus exposure and HLA in healthy donors. Study details: A prior study identified 90 million to 120 million unique TCR beta sequences from about 180 million T cells.

The CDR3 runs 14 residues. Germline V lookup: CDR1 LGHNA, CDR2 YNFKEQ. PCR was performed using 60 Vbeta and 13 Jbeta primers. Assay: immunoSEQ multiplex PCR; the TCRdb copy retains only in-frame clones and omits some. The sample contains around 130,000 clones, about 73% of which appear only once. This TCR derives from a woman aged 45-59 years in good health and CMV-seropositive. The source material was PBMCs. This rearrangement joins TRBV4-2 to TRBJ2-4; D is perhaps TRBD2 (5 bases). The CDR3 region is CASSQDPGKGRRHF. In DNA form, the CDR3 reads TGTGCCAGCAGCCAAGATCCGGGAAAAGGGCGCCGTCACTTC.